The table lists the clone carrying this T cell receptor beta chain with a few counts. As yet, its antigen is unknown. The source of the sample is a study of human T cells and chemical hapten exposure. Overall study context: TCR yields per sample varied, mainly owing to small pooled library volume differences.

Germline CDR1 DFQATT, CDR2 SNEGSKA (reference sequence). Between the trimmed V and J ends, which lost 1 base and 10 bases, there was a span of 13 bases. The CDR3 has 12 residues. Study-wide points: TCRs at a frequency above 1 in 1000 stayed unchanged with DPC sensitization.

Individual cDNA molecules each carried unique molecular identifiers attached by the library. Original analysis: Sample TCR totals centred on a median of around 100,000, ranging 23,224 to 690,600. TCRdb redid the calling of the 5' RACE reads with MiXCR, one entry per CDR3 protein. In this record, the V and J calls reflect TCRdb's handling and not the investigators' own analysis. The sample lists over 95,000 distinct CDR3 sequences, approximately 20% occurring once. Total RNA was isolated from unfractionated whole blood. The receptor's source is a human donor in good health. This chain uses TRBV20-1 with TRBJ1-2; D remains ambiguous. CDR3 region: CSARVIYGDYTF. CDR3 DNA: TGCAGTGCTAGAGTAATTTACGGGGACTACACCTTC.